This TCR beta chain came from a study of T cells in Graves' hyperthyroidism and ophthalmopathy (dated by TCRdb to the late 2010s). Background on the whole study: Peripheral blood was sampled at the time of initial diagnosis, prior to any treatment. TCR V-J signatures able to tell the groups apart were searched for in a discovery cohort of approximately 95 patients, of whom over 40 had Graves' ophthalmopathy and under 65 had stable Graves' hyperthyroidism. Whether ophthalmopathy could be predicted prospectively was tested in an independent validation cohort made up of about 20 hyperthyroidism patients plus 17 patients who later progressed to ophthalmopathy. For training and testing, the 110 or so patients in the discovery cohort were randomly divided in a 7:3 ratio. Thyroid tissue and blood T-cell repertoires from several Graves' hyperthyroidism patients were also compared in the study. Following sampling, methimazole starting at 30 mg daily was given to hyperthyroidism patients, and high-dose intravenous methylprednisolone was given to ophthalmopathy patients. According to the paper, TCR Vbeta CDR3 sequencing was carried out on more than 120 peripheral blood samples, which came from under 50 ophthalmopathy, around 74 hyperthyroidism and roughly 17 progressor patients.

Points on this clonotype: Its antigen target is currently unknown. No base quality information exists; no much larger clone differs at one position.

Beyond this particular receptor, the publication reports: A 13 V-J signature model separated ophthalmopathy from stable hyperthyroidism, with approximately 87% sensitivity and 81.08% specificity in cross-validation and 80%/75% in testing. Sample size was not statistically predetermined, and investigators were not blinded to group allocation. Most expanded thyroid clonotypes (frequency above 0.001) were also found in blood, which suggests that blood repertoires may mirror thyroid immune responses. In validation, progression to ophthalmopathy was predicted by the model with nearly 71% sensitivity and 72% to 80% specificity, a median of roughly 6.4 months before onset.

In the ophthalmopathy patients, disease was moderately to severely active, with a Clinical Activity Score of 3 or more, a NOSPECS grade of 4 or more, and a duration of less than 3 months. The study excluded patients with uncontrolled infections, other autoimmune diseases, pregnancy or lactation. Diagnoses were established on the basis of clinical symptoms, serum thyroxine and TRAb, thyroid ultrasound, and orbital computed tomography. PBMCs were isolated from 10 ml of fresh peripheral blood by Ficoll-Paque density gradient centrifugation. Total RNA was extracted using Trizol reagent, and RNA quality was assessed on an Agilent 2100 Bioanalyzer. The TCR beta CDR3 regions were amplified from RNA transcripts. A first-round RT-PCR of the TCR CDR3 used the HTBI primer set with the Qiagen OneStep RT-PCR kit. The libraries were constructed in a second round of multiplex PCR and then size-selected and purified. Sequencing of the libraries was done on an Illumina HiSeq2000 using paired-end 100 bp reads. As for how the authors treated the data: SOAPnuke was used to process the raw data, removing reads that contained adapters or uncalled bases, had a mean Phred below 15, or lacked an exact match to the constant primer or identifier. High-quality paired reads were merged with COPE v1.2.5, and unique nucleotide sequences were defined as clonotypes. MiTCR v1.1 was used to align the clonotypes against IMGT TRBV, TRBD and TRBJ reference segments. The analysis included only V-J combinations with a frequency above 0.0001, which together covered around 99% of the repertoires. A TCS score was defined as the ratio of F50 (clonal expansion) to E x V (chaos), with BLOSUM62-based TCRdist applied between CDR3 peptides within each V-J. Welch's t-statistics and random forest reduced around 520 V-J features to 13, which were used in a naive Bayes classifier (R e1071). The public sequencing data were trimmed at Q25 with fastp and processed into clonotypes with MiXCR by TCRdb, which kept only in-frame beta chains. Identical CDR3 protein sequences are pooled into one entry, listed with their most common genes and DNA. TCRdb, rather than the study authors, made the V and J calls. In this sample the table shows approximately 600,000 distinct CDR3 sequences, approximately 15% of which occur a single time. More than 6% of the sample belongs to the ten largest clones.

CDR1 and CDR2 are drawn from the germline V gene: SGHDT, YYEEEE. The V end gives up 0 bases and the J end 6 bases, leaving 11 bases in the junction not matched to a gene. From cysteine to phenylalanine, the CDR3 is 18 amino acids long. CDR3 DNA only is kept here, 54 bases in frame from base 1. The rearranged segments are TRBV5-6 and TRBJ2-1, and TRBD1 aligns with 11 junction nucleotides. The specimen was blood. The TCR was taken from a young woman with Graves' ophthalmopathy. In nucleotides, the sequence is TGTGCCAGCAGCTTGGAAGGATGGACAGGGGGCAGAGGCAATGAGCAGTTCTTC. Its protein is CASSLEGWTGGRGNEQFF.